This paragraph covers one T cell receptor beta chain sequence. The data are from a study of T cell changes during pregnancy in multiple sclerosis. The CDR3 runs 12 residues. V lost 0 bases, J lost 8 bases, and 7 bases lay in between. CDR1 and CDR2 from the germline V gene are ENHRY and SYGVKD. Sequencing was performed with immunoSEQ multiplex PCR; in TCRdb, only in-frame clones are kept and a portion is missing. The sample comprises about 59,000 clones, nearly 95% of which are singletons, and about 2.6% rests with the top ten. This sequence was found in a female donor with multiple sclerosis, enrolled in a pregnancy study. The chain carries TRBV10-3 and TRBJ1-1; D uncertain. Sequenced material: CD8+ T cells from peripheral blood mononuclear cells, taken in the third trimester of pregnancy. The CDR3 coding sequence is TGTGCCATCAGTGAGTCAATACAAGAAGCTTTCTTT. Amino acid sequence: CAISESIQEAFF.